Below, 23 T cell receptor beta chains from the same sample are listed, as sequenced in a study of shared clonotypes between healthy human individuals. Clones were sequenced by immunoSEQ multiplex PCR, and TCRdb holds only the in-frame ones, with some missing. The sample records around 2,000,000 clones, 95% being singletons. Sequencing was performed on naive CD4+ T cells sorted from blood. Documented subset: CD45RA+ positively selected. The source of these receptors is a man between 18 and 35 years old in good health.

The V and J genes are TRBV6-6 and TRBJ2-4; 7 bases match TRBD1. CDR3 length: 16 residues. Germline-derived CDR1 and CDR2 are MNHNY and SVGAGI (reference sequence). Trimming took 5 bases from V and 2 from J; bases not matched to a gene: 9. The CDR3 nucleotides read TGTGCCAGCAGTCAGTGGACAGGACATACCAAAAACATTCAGTACTTC. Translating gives CASSQWTGHTKNIQYF.

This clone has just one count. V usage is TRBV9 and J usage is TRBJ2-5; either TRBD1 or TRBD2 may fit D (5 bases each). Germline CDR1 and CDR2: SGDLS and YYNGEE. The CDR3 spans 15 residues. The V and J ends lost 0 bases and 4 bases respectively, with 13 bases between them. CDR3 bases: TGTGCCAGCAGCGTAGTGGGCTTTGGGGGAGAGACCCAGTACTTC. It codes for CASSVVGFGGETQYF.

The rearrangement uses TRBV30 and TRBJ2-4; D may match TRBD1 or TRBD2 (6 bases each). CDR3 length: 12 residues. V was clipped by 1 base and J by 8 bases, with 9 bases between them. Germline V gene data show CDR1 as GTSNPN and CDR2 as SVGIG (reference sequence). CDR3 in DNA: TGTGCCTGGAGTGAGAGGGGGGACATTCAGTACTTC. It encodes CAWSERGDIQYF.

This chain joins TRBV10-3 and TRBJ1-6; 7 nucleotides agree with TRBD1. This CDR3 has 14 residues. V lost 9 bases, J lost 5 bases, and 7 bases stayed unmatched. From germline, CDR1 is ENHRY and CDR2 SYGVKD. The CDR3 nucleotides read TGTGCCATAAGACAGGGATTAGATAATTCACCCCTCCACTTT. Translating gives CAIRQGLDNSPLHF.

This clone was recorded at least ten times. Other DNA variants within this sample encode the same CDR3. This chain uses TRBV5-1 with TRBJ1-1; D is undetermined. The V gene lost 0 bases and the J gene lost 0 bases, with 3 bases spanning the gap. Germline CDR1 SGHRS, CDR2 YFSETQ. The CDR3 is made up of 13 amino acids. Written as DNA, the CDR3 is TGCGCCAGCAGCTTGGAGCTGAACACTGAAGCTTTCTTT. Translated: CASSLELNTEAFF. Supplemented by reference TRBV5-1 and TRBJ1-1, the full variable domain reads KAGVTQTPRYLIKTRGQQVTLSCSPISGHRSVSWYQQTPGQGLQFLFEYFSETQRNKGNFPGRFSGRQFSNSRSEMNVSTLELGDSALYLCASSLELNTEAFFGQGTRLTVV.

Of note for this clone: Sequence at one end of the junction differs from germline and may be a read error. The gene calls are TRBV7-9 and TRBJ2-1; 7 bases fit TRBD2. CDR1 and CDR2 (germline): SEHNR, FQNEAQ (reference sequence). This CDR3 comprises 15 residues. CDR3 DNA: TGTGCCAGCAGATTAGGGGAAGCGGGGCAGAATGAGCAGTTCTTC. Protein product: CASRLGEAGQNEQFF.

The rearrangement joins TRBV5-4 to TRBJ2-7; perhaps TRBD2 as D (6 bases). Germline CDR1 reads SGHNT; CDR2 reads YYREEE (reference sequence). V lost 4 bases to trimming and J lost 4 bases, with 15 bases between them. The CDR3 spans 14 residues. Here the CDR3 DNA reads TGTGCCAGCAGCCCTAGGGGCGGGGAGTACGAGCAGTACTTC. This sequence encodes CASSPRGGEYEQYF.

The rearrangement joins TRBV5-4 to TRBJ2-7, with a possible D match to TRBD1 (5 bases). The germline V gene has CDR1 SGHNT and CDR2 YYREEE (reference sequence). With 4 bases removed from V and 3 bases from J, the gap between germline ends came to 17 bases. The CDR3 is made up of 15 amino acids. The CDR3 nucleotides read TGTGCCAGCAGCGCCGAAGGGGTTGCCAGCTACGAGCAGTACTTC. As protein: CASSAEGVASYEQYF.

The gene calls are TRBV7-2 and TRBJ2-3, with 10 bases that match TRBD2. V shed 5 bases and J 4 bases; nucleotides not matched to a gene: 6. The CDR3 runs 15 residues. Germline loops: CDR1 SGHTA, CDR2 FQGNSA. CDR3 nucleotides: TGTGCCAGCAGCAAGAGCGGGAGGGGTTCAGATACGCAGTATTTT. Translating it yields CASSKSGRGSDTQYF.

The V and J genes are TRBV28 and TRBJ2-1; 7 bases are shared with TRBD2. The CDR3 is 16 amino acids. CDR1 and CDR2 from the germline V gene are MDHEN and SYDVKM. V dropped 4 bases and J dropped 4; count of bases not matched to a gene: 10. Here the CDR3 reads CASSWEWRGRYNEQFF. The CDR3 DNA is TGTGCCAGCAGTTGGGAATGGCGGGGGAGATACAATGAGCAGTTCTTC.

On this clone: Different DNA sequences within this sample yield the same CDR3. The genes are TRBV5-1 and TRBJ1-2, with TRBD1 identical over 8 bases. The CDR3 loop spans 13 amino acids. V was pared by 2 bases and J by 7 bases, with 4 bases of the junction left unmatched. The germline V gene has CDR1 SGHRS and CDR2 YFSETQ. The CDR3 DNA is TGCGCCAGCAGCTTAAGACAGGGGAGTGGCTACACCTTC. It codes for CASSLRQGSGYTF.

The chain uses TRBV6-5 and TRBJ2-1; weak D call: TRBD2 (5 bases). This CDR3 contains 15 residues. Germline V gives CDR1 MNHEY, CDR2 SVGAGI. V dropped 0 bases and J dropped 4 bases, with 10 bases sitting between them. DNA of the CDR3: TGTGCCAGCAGTTACTCTAGCGTCACGTACAATGAGCAGTTCTTC. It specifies CASSYSSVTYNEQFF.

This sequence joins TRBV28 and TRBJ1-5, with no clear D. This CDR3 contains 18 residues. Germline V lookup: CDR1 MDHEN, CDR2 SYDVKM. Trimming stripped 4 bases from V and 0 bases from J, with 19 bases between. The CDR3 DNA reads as TGTGCCAGCAGTTCCCCTGGGCCAGAGCGATATAGCAATCAGCCCCAGCATTTT. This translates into CASSSPGPERYSNQPQHF.

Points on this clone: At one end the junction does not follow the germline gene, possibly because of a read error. CDR3 residues: CASSSNRLTERIF. The DNA for the CDR3 is TGTGCCAGCAGCTCAAATAGACTAACCGAGCGAATCTTC. This rearrangement joins TRBV27 to TRBJ2-1, with D possibly matching TRBD2 (5 bases). The germline CDR1 and CDR2 sequences are MNHEY and SMNVEV (reference sequence). This CDR3 comprises 13 residues.

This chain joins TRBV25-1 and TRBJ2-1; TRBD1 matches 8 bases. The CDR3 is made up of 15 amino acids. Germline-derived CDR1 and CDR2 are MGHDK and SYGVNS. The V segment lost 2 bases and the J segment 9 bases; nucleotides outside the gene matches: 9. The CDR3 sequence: CASSERGQQGGEQFF. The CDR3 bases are TGTGCCAGCAGTGAAAGGGGGCAACAGGGGGGTGAGCAGTTCTTC.

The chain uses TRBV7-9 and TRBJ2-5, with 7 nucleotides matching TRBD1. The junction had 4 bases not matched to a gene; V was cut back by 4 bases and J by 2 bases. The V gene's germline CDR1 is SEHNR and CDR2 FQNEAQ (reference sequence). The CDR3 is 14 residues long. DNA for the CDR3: TGTGCCAGCAGCTCGAAGGACAGGCAAGAGACCCAGTACTTC. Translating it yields CASSSKDRQETQYF.

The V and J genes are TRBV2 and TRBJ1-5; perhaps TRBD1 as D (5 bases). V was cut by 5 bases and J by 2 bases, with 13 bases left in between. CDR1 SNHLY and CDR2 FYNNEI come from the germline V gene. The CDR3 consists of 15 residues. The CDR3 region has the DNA TGTGCCAGCAGTTCCCAAGAAGGGGGCAATCAGCCCCAGCATTTT. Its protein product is CASSSQEGGNQPQHF.

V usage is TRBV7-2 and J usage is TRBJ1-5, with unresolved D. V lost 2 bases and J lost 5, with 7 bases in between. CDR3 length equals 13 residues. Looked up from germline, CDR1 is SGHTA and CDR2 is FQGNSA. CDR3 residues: CASSLQGYQPQHF. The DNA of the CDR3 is TGTGCCAGCAGCTTACAAGGTTATCAGCCCCAGCATTTT.

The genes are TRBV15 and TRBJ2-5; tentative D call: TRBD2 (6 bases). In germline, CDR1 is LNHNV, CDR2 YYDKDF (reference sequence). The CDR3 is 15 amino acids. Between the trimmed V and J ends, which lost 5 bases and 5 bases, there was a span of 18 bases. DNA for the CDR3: TGTGCCACCAGCGTACCGGGACTCGGAGGGGAGACCCAGTACTTC. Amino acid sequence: CATSVPGLGGETQYF. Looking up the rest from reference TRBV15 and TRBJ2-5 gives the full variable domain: DAMVIQNPRYQVTQFGKPVTLSCSQTLNHNVMYWYQQKSSQAPKLLFHYYDKDFNNEADTPDNFQSRRPNTSFCFLDIRSPGLGDTAMYLCATSVPGLGGETQYFGPGTRLLVL.

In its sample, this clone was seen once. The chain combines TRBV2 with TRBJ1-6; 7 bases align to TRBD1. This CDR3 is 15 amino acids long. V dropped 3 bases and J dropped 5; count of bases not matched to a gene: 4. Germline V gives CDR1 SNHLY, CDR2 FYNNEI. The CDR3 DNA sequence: TGTGCCAGCAGTGACTCAGGACAGGATAATTCACCCCTCCACTTT. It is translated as CASSDSGQDNSPLHF. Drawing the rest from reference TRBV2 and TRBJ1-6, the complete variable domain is EPEVTQTPSHQVTQMGQEVILRCVPISNHLYFYWYRQILGQKVEFLVSFYNNEISEKSEIFDDQFSVERPDGSNFTLKIRSTKLEDSAMYFCASSDSGQDNSPLHFGNGTRLTVT.

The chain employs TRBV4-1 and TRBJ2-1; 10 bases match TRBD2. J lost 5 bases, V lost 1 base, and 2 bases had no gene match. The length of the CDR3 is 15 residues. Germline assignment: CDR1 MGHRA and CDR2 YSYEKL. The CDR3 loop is CASSQGTSGDNEQFF. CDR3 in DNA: TGCGCCAGCAGCCAAGGGACTAGCGGAGACAATGAGCAGTTCTTC.

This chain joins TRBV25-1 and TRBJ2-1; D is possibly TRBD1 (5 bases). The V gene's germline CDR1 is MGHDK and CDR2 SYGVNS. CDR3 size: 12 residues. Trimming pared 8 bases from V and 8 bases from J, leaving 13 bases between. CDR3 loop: CASARWGDEQFF. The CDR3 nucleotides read TGTGCCAGCGCCCGTTGGGGCGATGAGCAGTTCTTC.

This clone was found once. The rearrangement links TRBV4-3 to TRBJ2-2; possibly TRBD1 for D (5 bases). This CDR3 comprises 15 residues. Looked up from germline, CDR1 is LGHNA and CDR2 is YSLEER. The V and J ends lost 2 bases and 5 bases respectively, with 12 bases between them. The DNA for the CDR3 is TGCGCCAGCAGCCAATGGGGCAGTACGACCGGGGAGCTGTTTTTT. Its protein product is CASSQWGSTTGELFF.